The sequence of this TCR beta chain was determined in a study of human T cells and chemical hapten exposure. Study background: DPC at 2% was the sensitizing agent, placed on roughly 2 cm by roughly 2 cm of upper inner arm skin.

The time point here: pre-sensitization, week 0. The treatment here: therapeutic diphenylcyclopropenone sensitization with weekly scalp DPC. The study drew its donors from alopecia patients who were 18 to 70 years old and suitable for DPC. As concerns this clonotype: The germline gene is not matched at one end of the junction; a read error may be the cause.

For the library, individual cDNA molecules each received unique molecular identifiers. TCRdb independently ran MiXCR on the RACE reads; one entry per CDR3 protein. The top ten hold 2% to 3% of the sample, which has about 380,000 distinct CDR3 sequences, 4.5% to 6% seen once. The CDR3 loop spans 14 amino acids. Germline CDR1 MGHRA, CDR2 YSYEKL. Sequenced here: whole blood, sampled in connection with sensitization to the hapten diphenylcyclopropenone (DPC). The V gene is TRBV4-1, the J gene TRBJ2-3; D call uncertain. This TCR came from a woman aged 50 to 60 with alopecia areata. Some clones in this sample may be carry-over from other donors' samples. CDR3 DNA sequence: TGCGCCAGCAGCCGAATTACGAGCGCAGATACGCAGTGTTTT. This gives the protein CASSRITSADTQCF.